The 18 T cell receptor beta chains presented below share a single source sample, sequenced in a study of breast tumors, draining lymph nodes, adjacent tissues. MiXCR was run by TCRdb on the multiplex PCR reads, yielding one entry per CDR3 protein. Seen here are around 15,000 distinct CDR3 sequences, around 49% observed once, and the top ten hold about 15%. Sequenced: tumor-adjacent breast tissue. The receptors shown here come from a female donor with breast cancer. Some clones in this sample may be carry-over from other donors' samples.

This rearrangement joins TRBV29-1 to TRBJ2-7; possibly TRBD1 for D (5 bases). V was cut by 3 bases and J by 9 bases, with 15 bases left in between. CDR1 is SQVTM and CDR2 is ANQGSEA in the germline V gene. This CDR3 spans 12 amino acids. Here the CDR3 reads CSVDTTRQGQYF. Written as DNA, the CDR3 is TGCAGCGTTGACACGACACGGCAGGGGCAGTACTTC.

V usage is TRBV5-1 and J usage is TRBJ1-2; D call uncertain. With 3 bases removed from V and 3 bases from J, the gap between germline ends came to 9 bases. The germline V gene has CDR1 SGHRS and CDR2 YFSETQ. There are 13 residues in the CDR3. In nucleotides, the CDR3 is TGCGCCAGCAGCTATTTAGGCGACTATGGCTACACCTTC. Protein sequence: CASSYLGDYGYTF.

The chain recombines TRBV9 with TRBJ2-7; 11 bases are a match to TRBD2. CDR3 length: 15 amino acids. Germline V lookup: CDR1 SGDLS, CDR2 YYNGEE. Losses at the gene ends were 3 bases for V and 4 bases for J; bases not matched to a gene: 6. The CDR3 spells CASSGGTSGPYEQYF. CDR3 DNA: TGTGCCAGCAGCGGTGGGACTAGCGGTCCATACGAGCAGTACTTC. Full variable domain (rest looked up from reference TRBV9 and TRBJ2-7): DSGVTQTPKHLITATGQRVTLRCSPRSGDLSVYWYQQSLDQGLQFLIQYYNGEERAKGNILERFSAQQFPDLHSELNLSSLELGDSALYFCASSGGTSGPYEQYFGPGTRLTVT.

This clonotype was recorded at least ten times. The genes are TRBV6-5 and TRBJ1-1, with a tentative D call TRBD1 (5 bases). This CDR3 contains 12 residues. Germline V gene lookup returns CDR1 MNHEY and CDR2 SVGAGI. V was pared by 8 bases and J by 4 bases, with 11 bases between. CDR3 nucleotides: TGTGCCAGCTCTCGGGGCGGCACTGAAGCTTTCTTT. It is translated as CASSRGGTEAFF.

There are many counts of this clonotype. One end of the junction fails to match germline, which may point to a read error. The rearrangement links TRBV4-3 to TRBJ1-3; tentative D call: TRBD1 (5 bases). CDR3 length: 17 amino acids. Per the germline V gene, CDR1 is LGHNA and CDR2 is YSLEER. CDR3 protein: CASSVRFGGRTRNTIYF. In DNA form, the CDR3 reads TGCGCCAGCAGCGTCCGTTTCGGGGGTAGGACCCGAAACACCATATACTTT.

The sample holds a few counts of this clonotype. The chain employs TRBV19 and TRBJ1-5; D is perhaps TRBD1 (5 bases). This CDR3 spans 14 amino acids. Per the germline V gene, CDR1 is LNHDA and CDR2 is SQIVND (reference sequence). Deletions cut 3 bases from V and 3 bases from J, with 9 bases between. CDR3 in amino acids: CASSIGAYNQPQHF. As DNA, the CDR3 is TGTGCCAGTAGTATTGGGGCCTACAATCAGCCCCAGCATTTT.

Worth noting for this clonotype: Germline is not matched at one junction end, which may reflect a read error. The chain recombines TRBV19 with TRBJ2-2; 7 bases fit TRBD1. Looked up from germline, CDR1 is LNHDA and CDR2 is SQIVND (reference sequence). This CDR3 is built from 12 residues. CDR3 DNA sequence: TGTGCCAGTAGATCCGGGACAGAGGAGCTGCTTTTT. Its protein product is CASRSGTEELLF.

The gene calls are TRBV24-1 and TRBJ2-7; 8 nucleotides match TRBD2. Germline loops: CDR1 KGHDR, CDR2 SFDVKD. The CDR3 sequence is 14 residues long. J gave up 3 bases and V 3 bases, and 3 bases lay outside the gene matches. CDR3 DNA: TGTGCCACCAGTGATCCAAGCGGGAGCTACGAGCAGTACTTC. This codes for CATSDPSGSYEQYF.

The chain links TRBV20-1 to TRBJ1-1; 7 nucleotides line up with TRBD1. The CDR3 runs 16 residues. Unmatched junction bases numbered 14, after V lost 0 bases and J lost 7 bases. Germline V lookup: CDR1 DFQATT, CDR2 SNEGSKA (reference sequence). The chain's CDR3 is CSARDPRRQGTVEAFF. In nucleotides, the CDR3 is TGCAGTGCTAGAGACCCGAGAAGACAGGGTACGGTTGAAGCTTTCTTT.

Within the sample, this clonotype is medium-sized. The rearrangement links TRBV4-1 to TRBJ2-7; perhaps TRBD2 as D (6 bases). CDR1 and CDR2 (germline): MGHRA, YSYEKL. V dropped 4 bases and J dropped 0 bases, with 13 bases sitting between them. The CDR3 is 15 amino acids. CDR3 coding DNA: TGCGCCAGCAGCCCTACTGGGGACTCCTCCTACGAGCAGTACTTC. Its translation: CASSPTGDSSYEQYF.

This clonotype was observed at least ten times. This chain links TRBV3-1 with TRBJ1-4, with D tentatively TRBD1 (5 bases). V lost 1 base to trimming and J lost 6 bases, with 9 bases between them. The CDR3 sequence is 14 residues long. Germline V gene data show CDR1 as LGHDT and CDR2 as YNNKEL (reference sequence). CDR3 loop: CASSQAGGHEKLFF. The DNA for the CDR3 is TGTGCCAGCAGCCAAGCGGGGGGACATGAAAAACTGTTTTTT.

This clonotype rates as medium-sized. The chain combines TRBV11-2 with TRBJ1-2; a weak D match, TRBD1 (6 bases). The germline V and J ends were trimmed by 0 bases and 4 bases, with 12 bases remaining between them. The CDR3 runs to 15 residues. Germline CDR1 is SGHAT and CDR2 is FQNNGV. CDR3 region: CASSLDLGQSYGYTF. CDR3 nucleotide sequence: TGTGCCAGCAGCTTAGACCTAGGACAGTCCTATGGCTACACCTTC.

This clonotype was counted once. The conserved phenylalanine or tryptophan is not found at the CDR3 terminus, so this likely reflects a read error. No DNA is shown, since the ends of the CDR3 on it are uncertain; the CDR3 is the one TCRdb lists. The CDR3 region is CASSVDGLSEQFP. The rearrangement links TRBV9 to TRBJ2-1. The CDR3 is 13 amino acids long, termini counted. From germline, CDR1 is SGDLS and CDR2 YYNGEE.

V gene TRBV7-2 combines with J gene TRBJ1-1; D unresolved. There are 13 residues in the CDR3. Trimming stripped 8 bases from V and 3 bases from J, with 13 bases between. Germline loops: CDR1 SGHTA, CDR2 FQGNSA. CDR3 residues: CASSNYLDTEAFF. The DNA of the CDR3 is TGTGCCAGCTCAAACTATTTGGACACTGAAGCTTTCTTT.

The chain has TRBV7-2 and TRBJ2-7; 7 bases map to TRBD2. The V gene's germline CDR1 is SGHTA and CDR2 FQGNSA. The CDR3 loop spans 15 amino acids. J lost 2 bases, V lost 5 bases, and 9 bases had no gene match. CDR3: CASSTGTNDPYEQYF. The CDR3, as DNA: TGTGCCAGCAGCACCGGGACTAACGATCCCTACGAGCAGTACTTC.

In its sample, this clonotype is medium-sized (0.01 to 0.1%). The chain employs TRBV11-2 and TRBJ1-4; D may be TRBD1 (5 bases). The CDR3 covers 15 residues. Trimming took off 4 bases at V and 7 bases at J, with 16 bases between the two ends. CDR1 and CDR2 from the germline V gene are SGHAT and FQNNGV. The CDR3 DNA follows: TGTGCCAGCAGCTCCGCAGGGAGCCTGTCTGAAAAACTGTTTTTT. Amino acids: CASSSAGSLSEKLFF.

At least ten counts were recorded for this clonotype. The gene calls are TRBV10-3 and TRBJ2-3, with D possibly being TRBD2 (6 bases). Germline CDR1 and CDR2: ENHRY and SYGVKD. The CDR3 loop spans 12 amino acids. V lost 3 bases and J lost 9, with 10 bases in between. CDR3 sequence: CAISDSSETQYF. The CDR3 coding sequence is TGTGCCATCAGTGACTCTAGCGAGACGCAGTATTTT.

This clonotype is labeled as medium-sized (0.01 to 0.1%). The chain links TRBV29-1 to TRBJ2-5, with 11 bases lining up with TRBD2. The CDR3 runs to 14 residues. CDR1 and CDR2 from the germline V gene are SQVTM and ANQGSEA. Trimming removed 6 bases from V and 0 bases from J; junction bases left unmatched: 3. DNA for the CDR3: TGCAGCGTCGTGACTAGCGGGAACCAAGAGACCCAGTACTTC. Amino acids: CSVVTSGNQETQYF.